This T cell receptor (beta chain) is from a study of regulatory T cells in long-lasting Graves disease. Construction of the TCR beta libraries employed iRepertoire HTBI primers in conjunction with Arm-PCR of CDR3 regions. TCRdb used MiXCR to reprocess the multiplex PCR reads, holding one entry per CDR3 protein. The sample has approximately 400,000 distinct CDR3 sequences; about 10% are singletons. Specified time point: newly diagnosed GD, antithyroid drugs for less than 3 months. With RNA extracted from PBMCs as input, the TCR library was made. On this clonotype itself: This could be a read error, since a much larger clone is one nucleotide away.

Another study also made use of these data, one on T cells in Graves' hyperthyroidism and ophthalmopathy.

This TCR came from a woman under 30 with Graves disease. Sequencing was performed on peripheral blood mononuclear cells (PBMCs), taken at new diagnosis, from a patient treated with antithyroid drugs.

The CDR3 DNA is TGTGCCGGCAGCCCTAGCGGACCCGAAGCAGATACGCAGTATTTT. Translated: CAGSPSGPEADTQYF. The rearrangement uses TRBV28 and TRBJ2-3; TRBD2 agrees at 7 bases. The CDR3 has 15 amino acids. CDR1 is MDHEN, CDR2 SYDVKM, per germline. The full variable domain, in which reference TRBV28 and TRBJ2-3 provide the parts outside the CDR3, is DVKVTQSSRYLVKRTGEKVFLECVQDMDHENMFWYRQDPGLGLRLIYFSYDVKMKEKGDIPEGYSVSREKKERFSLILESASTNQTSMYLCAGSPSGPEADTQYFGPGTRLTVL.